The 29 T cell receptor beta chains below were found in one sample sequenced in a study of blood T cell repertoires in COVID-19. Profiled with immunoSEQ multiplex PCR; TCRdb holds only in-frame clones, not every one. The table has about 73,000 clones, approximately 88% seen once. Sequenced sample: peripheral blood. These receptors were obtained from an older man with active or convalescent COVID-19.

The CDR3 region has the DNA TGTGCCAGCAGCACCTCGCAGGGGGAAAAACTGTTTTTT. It codes for CASSTSQGEKLFF. The gene calls are TRBV9 and TRBJ1-4; TRBD1 might be the D (6 bases). V lost 4 bases and J 8 bases, leaving 12 bases between the germline ends. CDR3 length equals 13 residues. Germline V gene sequence: CDR1 SGDLS, CDR2 YYNGEE.

The chain links TRBV7-8 to TRBJ2-6; D is unresolved. Germline V gene lookup returns CDR1 SGHVS and CDR2 FQNEAQ. V lost 3 bases to trimming and J lost 6 bases, with 18 bases between them. The CDR3 has 17 amino acids. CDR3 sequence: CASSFLSSTAQANVLTF. DNA of the CDR3: TGTGCCAGCAGCTTCCTTAGTAGTACAGCCCAGGCCAACGTCCTGACTTTC.

The chain combines TRBV7-9 with TRBJ2-5; 10 nucleotides align to TRBD2. The J segment lost 5 bases and the V segment lost 5 bases, leaving 8 bases of the junction unmatched. The CDR3 length is 15 residues. The germline V gene encodes CDR1 SEHNR and CDR2 FQNEAQ (reference sequence). CDR3 nucleotides: TGTGCCAGCAGCAGGAGCGGGGGGGCCTGGGAGACCCAGTACTTC. This translates into CASSRSGGAWETQYF.

The V gene is TRBV7-9, the J gene TRBJ1-6; D gene ambiguous. The V end lost 5 bases, the J end lost 4 bases, and 12 bases lay between the germline ends. The CDR3 spans 15 residues. The germline V gene has CDR1 SEHNR and CDR2 FQNEAQ (reference sequence). The CDR3 region has the DNA TGTGCCAGCAGCCAGAACAGCCAATATAATTCACCCCTCCACTTT. Encoded protein: CASSQNSQYNSPLHF.

The V gene is TRBV30, the J gene TRBJ1-2; a weak D match, TRBD1 (6 bases). This CDR3 region has 15 residues. Germline loops: CDR1 GTSNPN, CDR2 SVGIG (reference sequence). V lost 4 bases to trimming and J lost 0 bases, with 15 bases between them. The CDR3 nucleotides are TGTGCCTGGACGATACAGGGAAAAACTAACTATGGCTACACCTTC. Translation: CAWTIQGKTNYGYTF.

The genes are TRBV3-1 (or the pseudogene TRBV3-2) and TRBJ1-4; 9 nucleotides agree with TRBD1. Per germline, CDR1 LGHDT and CDR2 YNNKEL (reference sequence). The CDR3 runs to 14 residues. V was clipped by 4 bases and J by 8 bases; unmatched bases: 5. CDR3 bases: TGTGCCAGCAGCCCACAGGGGGCGCGGGAAAAACTGTTTTTT. It yields the protein CASSPQGAREKLFF.

The rearrangement uses TRBV28 and TRBJ1-4; 8 nucleotides align to TRBD1. Germline-derived CDR1 and CDR2 are MDHEN and SYDVKM. The V and J ends lost 5 bases and 3 bases, in that order; junction bases with no gene match: 5. The CDR3 covers 15 residues. CDR3 region: CASSAPTGANEKLFF. The DNA for the CDR3 is TGTGCCAGCAGTGCTCCGACAGGGGCTAATGAAAAACTGTTTTTT.

This clone was observed a handful of times. The chain couples TRBV5-1 to TRBJ2-4, with 11 bases that match TRBD2. Losses at the gene ends were 5 bases for V and 8 bases for J; bases not matched to a gene: 12. CDR3 length: 16 residues. CDR1 is SGHRS, CDR2 YFSETQ, per germline. CDR3 DNA sequence: TGCGCCAGCAGTTCGGCTAGCGGGGGGTTAACGGACATTCAGTACTTC. Translating it yields CASSSASGGLTDIQYF.

The genes are TRBV25-1 and TRBJ2-7; no clear D. The CDR3 consists of 12 residues. Germline V lookup: CDR1 MGHDK, CDR2 SYGVNS. The germline V and J ends were trimmed by 0 bases and 3 bases, with 3 bases remaining between them. In DNA, the CDR3 is TGTGCCAGCAGTGAATATAGCTACGAGCAGTACTTC. Translation gives CASSEYSYEQYF.

This clone was found once. The chain combines TRBV9 with TRBJ2-7; the match to TRBD2 covers 10 bases. The germline V gene has CDR1 SGDLS and CDR2 YYNGEE. This CDR3 is built from 16 residues. J gave up 1 base and V 4 bases, and 8 bases lay outside the gene matches. The CDR3 sequence: CASSPRLAGGSYEQYF. In nucleotides, the CDR3 is TGTGCCAGCAGCCCGAGGTTAGCGGGAGGTTCCTACGAGCAGTACTTC. The full variable domain, with the rest looked up from reference TRBV9 and TRBJ2-7, is DSGVTQTPKHLITATGQRVTLRCSPRSGDLSVYWYQQSLDQGLQFLIQYYNGEERAKGNILERFSAQQFPDLHSELNLSSLELGDSALYFCASSPRLAGGSYEQYFGPGTRLTVT.

The V and J genes are TRBV2 and TRBJ2-1, with 7 nucleotides matching TRBD1. This CDR3 region has 14 residues. V lost 8 bases and J lost 8; bases outside the gene matches: 12. Germline V gene lookup returns CDR1 SNHLY and CDR2 FYNNEI. CDR3 loop: CASLRQGWDDEQFF. CDR3 DNA: TGTGCCAGCCTAAGACAGGGTTGGGACGATGAGCAGTTCTTC. Using reference TRBV2 and TRBJ2-1 for the parts outside the CDR3, the full variable domain is EPEVTQTPSHQVTQMGQEVILRCVPISNHLYFYWYRQILGQKVEFLVSFYNNEISEKSEIFDDQFSVERPDGSNFTLKIRSTKLEDSAMYFCASLRQGWDDEQFFGPGTRLTVL.

This rearrangement joins TRBV10-2 to TRBJ2-7; 8 bases are a match to TRBD1. This CDR3 spans 13 amino acids. Germline loops: CDR1 WSHSY, CDR2 SAAADI. After removal of 5 bases from V and 6 bases from J, the junction contained 6 bases not matched to a gene. In DNA form, the CDR3 reads TGCGCCAGCAGTCGCGGACAGGGCTTCGAGCAGTACTTC. It encodes CASSRGQGFEQYF.

V gene TRBV12-3 or TRBV12-4 combines with J gene TRBJ1-2; no firm D call. This CDR3 contains 13 residues. Trimming took 3 bases from V and 5 from J, leaving 10 bases between them. CDR3 nucleotides: TGTGCCAGCAGTTTCGGGCGGACTTATGGCTACACCTTC. Translating it yields CASSFGRTYGYTF.

The chain is built from TRBV12-5 and TRBJ1-5; D remains unclear. V lost 2 bases, J lost 12 bases, and 11 bases lay in between. This CDR3 spans 12 amino acids. Germline V gives CDR1 LGHNT, CDR2 FRNRAP. The CDR3 protein is CASGLQSGLQHF. Here the CDR3 DNA reads TGTGCTAGTGGTTTGCAGTCCGGACTCCAGCATTTT.

A word on this clone: A read error may produce the germline difference seen at one junction end. The chain carries TRBV6-2 or TRBV6-3 and TRBJ2-5, with D possibly TRBD1 on 6 matching bases. Germline assignment: CDR1 MNHEY and CDR2 SVGEGT. This CDR3 has 14 amino acids. In DNA form, the CDR3 reads TGTGCCACCAGTATTGGGACACCCGTTGAGACCCAGTACTTC. Translated, it gives CATSIGTPVETQYF.

This clone has a handful of counts. The chain employs TRBV2 and TRBJ2-1; 7 bases are a match to TRBD1. CDR3 length: 14 residues. V shed 4 bases, J shed 8 bases, and the junction held 8 bases outside the gene matches. The germline CDR1 and CDR2 sequences are SNHLY and FYNNEI. The CDR3, as DNA: TGTGCCAGCAGTGTGCTACAGGGGTTGGATGAGCAGTTCTTC. Its translation: CASSVLQGLDEQFF. Combining the CDR3 with reference TRBV2 and TRBJ2-1 gives the whole variable domain EPEVTQTPSHQVTQMGQEVILRCVPISNHLYFYWYRQILGQKVEFLVSFYNNEISEKSEIFDDQFSVERPDGSNFTLKIRSTKLEDSAMYFCASSVLQGLDEQFFGPGTRLTVL.

This chain uses TRBV28 with TRBJ1-2; 7 bases map to TRBD1. Germline V gene sequence: CDR1 MDHEN, CDR2 SYDVKM. CDR3 length: 14 residues. The V and J ends lost 5 bases and 2 bases, in that order; junction bases with no gene match: 5. CDR3 DNA sequence: TGTGCCAGCAGTCGGACAGGCCTAAACTATGGCTACACCTTC. Amino acid sequence: CASSRTGLNYGYTF.

The V and J genes are TRBV7-9 and TRBJ2-1, with a tentative D call TRBD1 (5 bases). This CDR3 is 15 amino acids long. Germline CDR1 and CDR2: SEHNR and FQNEAQ (reference sequence). The V gene lost 2 bases and the J gene lost 5 bases, with 13 bases spanning the gap. The CDR3 region is CASSLTMDTNNEQFF. For the CDR3, the DNA is TGTGCCAGCAGCTTAACAATGGACACGAACAATGAGCAGTTCTTC.

J is TRBJ2-2 and V is TRBV11-2, with D possibly TRBD2 on 5 matching bases. The CDR3 is 16 amino acids. The V and J ends lost 2 bases and 0 bases respectively, with 10 bases between them. CDR1 is SGHAT, CDR2 FQNNGV, per germline. The CDR3 region is CASSLQSGSNTGELFF. Written as DNA, the CDR3 is TGTGCCAGCAGCTTACAAAGCGGCTCGAACACCGGGGAGCTGTTTTTT.

As to this clone: One junction end disagrees with the germline gene, perhaps due to a read error. V and J are TRBV7-9 and TRBJ1-1, with D tentatively TRBD1 (5 bases). This CDR3 is built from 14 residues. The germline V gene encodes CDR1 SEHNR and CDR2 FQNEAQ (reference sequence). In nucleotides, the CDR3 is TGTGCCAGCAGCCTAGCGGGGGGAGGTGCTGAAGCTTTCTTT. It yields the protein CASSLAGGGAEAFF. Full variable domain (outside the CDR3, taken from reference TRBV7-9 and TRBJ1-1): DTGVSQNPRHKITKRGQNVTFRCDPISEHNRLYWYRQTLGQGPEFLTYFQNEAQLEKSRLLSDRFSAERPKGSFSTLEIQRTEQGDSAMYLCASSLAGGGAEAFFGQGTRLTVV.

The chain employs TRBV19 and TRBJ2-5; possibly TRBD1 for D (6 bases). Trimming took off 4 bases at V and 2 bases at J, with 14 bases between the two ends. The germline V gene encodes CDR1 LNHDA and CDR2 SQIVND (reference sequence). This CDR3 is 15 amino acids long. CDR3 protein: CASSKQSRGQETQYF. The CDR3 bases are TGTGCCAGTAGTAAGCAATCCAGGGGTCAAGAGACCCAGTACTTC.

The rearrangement links TRBV28 to TRBJ2-5; maybe TRBD2 (5 bases). CDR1 and CDR2 (germline): MDHEN, SYDVKM. Trimming stripped 7 bases from V and 2 bases from J, with 14 bases between. CDR3 length: 14 amino acids. In nucleotides, the CDR3 is TGTGCCAGCAAACCGACGGGAACTCAAGAGACCCAGTACTTC. Its translation is CASKPTGTQETQYF.

The rearrangement joins TRBV14 to TRBJ1-1; D unclear. Germline values: CDR1 SGHDN, CDR2 FVKESK. CDR3 length: 16 residues. V gave up 6 bases and J gave up 4 bases, with 21 bases separating them. The CDR3 is CASRDLGVSSGTEAFF. The CDR3 nucleotides are TGTGCCAGCAGGGACCTCGGGGTTTCGTCCGGCACTGAAGCTTTCTTT.

The chain carries TRBV7-2 and TRBJ2-3; TRBD2 matches at 11 bases. The ends lost 5 bases at V and 6 bases at J; junction bases unmatched: 7. This CDR3 has 15 residues. CDR1 SGHTA and CDR2 FQGNSA come from the germline V gene. The CDR3 loop reads CASSRTSGGGDTQYF. The DNA of the CDR3 is TGTGCCAGCAGCCGCACTAGCGGGGGAGGGGATACGCAGTATTTT. Full variable domain (missing parts from reference TRBV7-2 and TRBJ2-3): GAGVSQSPSNKVTEKGKDVELRCDPISGHTALYWYRQSLGQGLEFLIYFQGNSAPDKSGLPSDRFSAERTGGSVSTLTIQRTQQEDSAVYLCASSRTSGGGDTQYFGPGTRLTVL.

V usage is TRBV6-5 and J usage is TRBJ1-4, with 10 bases fitting TRBD1. V was clipped by 6 bases and J by 8 bases; unmatched bases: 6. CDR3 length: 14 amino acids. In germline, CDR1 is MNHEY, CDR2 SVGAGI. The CDR3 DNA is TGTGCCAGCAGACGGGGACAGGGGAGCGAAAAACTGTTTTTT. This sequence encodes CASRRGQGSEKLFF.

The rearrangement joins TRBV25-1 to TRBJ1-3, with no clear D. The V end lost 2 bases, the J end lost 0 bases, and 11 bases lay between the germline ends. The CDR3 covers 16 residues. Germline CDR1 and CDR2: MGHDK and SYGVNS. CDR3: CASSEVVGVSGNTIYF. The DNA of the CDR3 is TGTGCCAGCAGTGAAGTGGTCGGGGTCTCTGGAAACACCATATATTTT.

This clone was picked up a small number of times. The genes are TRBV5-1 and TRBJ1-6; weak D call: TRBD1 (5 bases). The CDR3 has 15 amino acids. V was clipped by 4 bases and J by 1 base, with 9 bases between them. Looked up from germline, CDR1 is SGHRS and CDR2 is YFSETQ. The DNA for the CDR3 is TGCGCCAGCAGCCGGGCAGGGTCCTATAATTCACCCCTCCACTTT. Translation gives CASSRAGSYNSPLHF.

The gene calls are TRBV11-2 and TRBJ1-3; D is possibly TRBD1 (6 bases). Germline values: CDR1 SGHAT, CDR2 FQNNGV. This CDR3 has 14 residues. Trimming left V 7 bases short and J 4 bases short, with 14 bases between. The CDR3 protein is CASTAAQGGNTIYF. The CDR3, as DNA: TGTGCCAGCACCGCGGCCCAGGGGGGAAACACCATATATTTT.

J is TRBJ1-2 and V is TRBV19; 7 bases are a match to TRBD1. CDR1 LNHDA and CDR2 SQIVND come from the germline V gene (reference sequence). The V gene end was trimmed by 4 bases and the J gene end by 8 bases; junction bases not matched to a gene: 13. The CDR3 spans 15 residues. For the CDR3, the DNA is TGTGCCAGTAGTACGACCCGACAGGGCGGTTACGGCTACACCTTC. Its translation is CASSTTRQGGYGYTF.